A single T cell receptor beta chain is shown here with its context. Per the original methods: Amplification from reference gene primers served as the basis for estimated nucleated cell counts. Profiled with immunoSEQ multiplex PCR; TCRdb holds only in-frame clones, not every one. Clone size and V and J calls were adopted from that table, with D and trimming inferred from the DNA. The sample contains about 180,000 clones, around 83% of which appear only once. V was clipped by 2 bases and J by 6 bases; unmatched bases: 17. The V gene's germline CDR1 is SGHTA and CDR2 FQGNSA. The CDR3 loop spans 19 amino acids. These data belong to a study of blood T cell repertoires in COVID-19. The Seattle site enrolled patients during active infection and followed them longitudinally.

The rearrangement uses TRBV7-2 and TRBJ1-1, with 11 nucleotides matching TRBD1. The source material was peripheral blood. This TCR was recovered from a woman in her seventies with COVID-19, enrolled during active disease. CDR3 sequence: CASSLPRTGGDRSSPEAFF. The CDR3 region has the DNA TGTGCCAGCAGCTTACCCCGGACAGGGGGCGATCGCTCTAGCCCTGAAGCTTTCTTT.